The subject of this entry is one T cell receptor beta chain. The entry originates in a study of blood T cell repertoires in COVID-19. Whole-study context: The samples span acute and convalescent COVID-19 from the United States, Italy and Spain.

In the study's own analysis: Nucleated cell number was recorded as an estimate derived from reference gene primer amplification. TCRdb's copy holds only in-frame clones and misses some; the assay was immunoSEQ multiplex PCR. Clone size and V and J calls were adopted from that table, with D and trimming inferred from the DNA. The sample holds about 210,000 clones; roughly 88% are singletons and the top ten take 2.5%. Participant age was roughly 18 to 95 years, and participants resided in fewer than 30 US areas. Germline-derived CDR1 and CDR2 are GTSNPN and SVGIG (reference sequence). Trimming cost V 3 bases and J 6 bases; bases outside gene matches: 15. The CDR3 loop spans 17 amino acids.

J is TRBJ2-7 and V is TRBV30, with 12 bases fitting TRBD1. What was sequenced was PBMCs or T cells enriched from blood (not recorded which). This receptor was identified in a middle-aged woman with acute COVID-19. The CDR3 bases are TGTGCCTGGAGCGGAGCACGGACCGGGACAGGGGGCGGCGAGCAGTACTTC. Translated, it gives CAWSGARTGTGGGEQYF.